Shown below are 13 T cell receptor beta chains from a single sample sequenced in a study of CD8+ T cells in alopecia areata (dated by TCRdb to about 2018). The library was built by means of the immunoSEQ multiplex PCR assay. RNA was extracted from all samples and reverse transcribed into cDNA as template for TCR sequencing. TCRdb carries this immuneACCESS record with in-frame sequences only. Its versions omit some clonotypes, under half of them owing to an unresolved V gene in the studies checked, with the rest unexplained. Present in this sample are tens of thousands of clones, approximately 30% of which were seen just once. The top ten clones comprise more than 13% of the sample. This specimen's time point label, per the study, means: around 28 days on oral tofacitinib. The treatment or condition label, as the study defines it: oral pan-JAK inhibitor, 5-10 mg twice daily. The source material was CD8+ T cells sorted from blood, sampled at week 4, from a patient treated with tofacitinib. The receptors come from a human donor with alopecia areata.

This clone occurred a few times. The CDR3 here is CASSFGTSDYEQYF. In DNA, the CDR3 is TGTGCCAGCAGCTTTGGGACTAGCGACTACGAGCAGTACTTC. The V and J genes are TRBV7-6 and TRBJ2-7; 10 positions match TRBD2. V gave up 3 bases and J gave up 3 bases; unmatched junction bases: 2. The CDR3 covers 14 residues. CDR1 is SGHVS, CDR2 FNYEAQ, per germline.

The J gene is TRBJ2-7, the V gene TRBV4-1; D gene unclear. CDR3 length equals 14 residues. V lost 0 bases and J 3 bases, leaving 9 bases between the germline ends. Germline V gene data show CDR1 as MGHRA and CDR2 as YSYEKL. CDR3 nucleotide sequence: TGCGCCAGCAGCCAAGAGGAAGGGAACTACGAGCAGTACTTC. Translating gives CASSQEEGNYEQYF.

This clone showed up just a few times. The chain couples TRBV7-9 to TRBJ2-7, with D perhaps matching TRBD1 (5 bases). The CDR3 consists of 14 residues. In germline, CDR1 is SEHNR, CDR2 FQNEAQ (reference sequence). V was pared by 5 bases and J by 3 bases, with 14 bases between. CDR3 nucleotides: TGTGCCAGCAGCGCACCTAGACAGAGCTACGAGCAGTACTTC. Its protein product is CASSAPRQSYEQYF.

There are a few counts of this clone. This sequence joins TRBV7-8 and TRBJ2-2; D gene uncertain. Germline V lookup: CDR1 SGHVS, CDR2 FQNEAQ. This CDR3 is 14 amino acids long. V lost 4 bases, J lost 5 bases, and 11 bases lay in between. CDR3 region: CASSSGTGTGELFF. CDR3 sequence (DNA): TGTGCCAGCAGCTCCGGTACGGGTACCGGGGAGCTGTTTTTT. Drawing the rest from reference TRBV7-8 and TRBJ2-2, the complete variable domain is GAGVSQSPRYKVAKRGQDVALRCDPISGHVSLFWYQQALGQGPEFLTYFQNEAQLDKSGLPSDRFFAERPEGSVSTLKIQRTQQEDSAVYLCASSSGTGTGELFFGEGSRLTVL.

This clone was observed a single time. V usage is TRBV2 and J usage is TRBJ1-4; D perhaps matches TRBD1 (6 bases). Germline assignment: CDR1 SNHLY and CDR2 FYNNEI. The CDR3 is made up of 15 amino acids. V shed 6 bases and J shed 8 bases, with 19 bases lying between them. In DNA, the CDR3 is TGTGCCAGCAGCGTTCCAGGGGAAGGAGGGGAAAAACTGTTTTTT. Amino acid sequence: CASSVPGEGGEKLFF.

In this sample, this clone turned up a few times. The chain recombines TRBV30 with TRBJ1-2; D is ambiguous. CDR1 is GTSNPN, CDR2 SVGIG, per germline (reference sequence). V shed 1 base and J shed 4 bases, with 13 bases lying between them. This CDR3 has 14 amino acids. The CDR3 nucleotides are TGTGCCTGGAGTGGGTCGGAGGCTGCCTATGGCTACACCTTC. Protein product: CAWSGSEAAYGYTF.

This clone occurred once. The chain employs TRBV7-2 and TRBJ1-2; TRBD1 is a possible D gene (5 bases). The CDR3 sequence is 14 residues long. CDR1 SGHTA and CDR2 FQGNSA come from the germline V gene. Trimming removed 4 bases from V and 4 bases from J, with 13 bases in between. The CDR3 region is CASSSRDPIYGYTF. CDR3 DNA sequence: TGTGCCAGCAGCTCCCGGGACCCGATCTATGGCTACACCTTC.

The chain joins TRBV30 to TRBJ1-2; tentatively, D is TRBD1 (5 bases). Germline V gene sequence: CDR1 GTSNPN, CDR2 SVGIG (reference sequence). The CDR3 is made up of 12 amino acids. Between the trimmed V and J ends, which lost 4 bases and 6 bases, there was a span of 12 bases. The CDR3 here is CAWIEGRDGYTF. DNA for the CDR3: TGTGCCTGGATCGAGGGGCGCGATGGCTACACCTTC.

This clone has only one observation. The V and J genes are TRBV6-5 and TRBJ2-2, with no clear D. The germline CDR1 and CDR2 sequences are MNHEY and SVGAGI. This CDR3 is 13 amino acids long. Trimming shortened V by 2 bases and J by 2 bases, and 3 bases separated the two germline ends. CDR3 sequence (DNA): TGTGCCAGCAGTTACAGCAACACCGGGGAGCTGTTTTTT. Encoded protein: CASSYSNTGELFF.

This rearrangement joins TRBV27 to TRBJ1-2, with unresolved D. Trimming took off 3 bases at V and 4 bases at J, with 12 bases between the two ends. The CDR3 consists of 14 residues. CDR1 and CDR2 from the germline V gene are MNHEY and SMNVEV (reference sequence). The CDR3 region has the DNA TGTGCCAGCAGTTTTCGCGGGTCGAGCTATGGCTACACCTTC. The encoded protein is CASSFRGSSYGYTF.

The gene calls are TRBV29-1 and TRBJ2-3; D ambiguous. CDR1 and CDR2 (germline): SQVTM, ANQGSEA. The CDR3 contains 14 residues. V dropped 5 bases and J dropped 4 bases, with 16 bases sitting between them. The CDR3 DNA sequence: TGCAGCGTTAGGAATAGGATCGTCGCAGATACGCAGTATTTT. It specifies CSVRNRIVADTQYF.

The chain combines TRBV10-3 with TRBJ1-1; 7 nucleotides match TRBD1. Germline lookup yields CDR1 ENHRY and CDR2 SYGVKD. V lost 3 bases, J lost 6 bases, and 4 bases stayed unmatched. CDR3 length equals 13 residues. CDR3 nucleotides: TGTGCCATCAGTGACTCGGGACAGCCTGAAGCTTTCTTT. Amino acids: CAISDSGQPEAFF.

The J gene is TRBJ2-5, the V gene TRBV30; 9 nucleotides agree with TRBD2. After removal of 0 bases from V and 10 bases from J, the junction contained 9 bases not matched to a gene. CDR3 length equals 14 residues. In germline, CDR1 is GTSNPN, CDR2 SVGIG (reference sequence). Here the CDR3 reads CAWSVNLAGGDQYF. The CDR3 DNA follows: TGTGCCTGGAGTGTAAATCTGGCGGGAGGGGACCAGTACTTC.